The next 27 T cell receptor beta chains were all read from a single sample in a study of shared clonotypes between healthy human individuals. TCRdb's table, derived via immunoSEQ multiplex PCR, lists solely in-frame clones and lacks some. Here the sample spans around 1.5 million clones, about 98% being singletons. Sequenced sample: naive CD4+ T cells sorted from blood. Sample subset: CD45RA+ positively selected. The receptor source for this set is a man younger than 40 in good health.

The chain recombines TRBV4-3 with TRBJ1-2, with D hard to call. This CDR3 contains 15 residues. CDR1 LGHNA and CDR2 YSLEER come from the germline V gene. V lost 0 bases to trimming and J lost 1 base, with 9 bases between them. CDR3 in amino acids: CASSQDSRFNYGYTF. The CDR3 nucleotides are TGCGCCAGCAGCCAAGATTCACGGTTTAACTATGGCTACACCTTC.

This clone was picked up one time. V usage is TRBV11-2 and J usage is TRBJ1-2; D may be TRBD1 (6 bases). The germline gives CDR1 SGHAT, CDR2 FQNNGV. Between the trimmed V and J ends, which lost 3 bases and 8 bases, there was a span of 13 bases. The CDR3 spans 13 residues. The CDR3 nucleotides read TGTGCCAGCAGCTTTTCAGGGGCTGGCGGCTACACCTTC. Its protein is CASSFSGAGGYTF. The full variable domain, completed using reference TRBV11-2 and TRBJ1-2, is EAGVAQSPRYKIIEKRQSVAFWCNPISGHATLYWYQQILGQGPKLLIQFQNNGVVDDSQLPKDRFSAERLKGVDSTLKIQPAKLEDSAVYLCASSFSGAGGYTFGSGTRLTVV.

The CDR3 spells CASSSTFRRTTGELFF. In DNA, the CDR3 is TGTGCCAGCAGTTCCACCTTCCGGCGGACCACCGGGGAGCTGTTTTTT. The rearrangement links TRBV28 to TRBJ2-2; D remains unclear. Germline CDR1 and CDR2: MDHEN and SYDVKM. The V and J ends lost 4 bases and 4 bases respectively, with 16 bases between them. The CDR3 consists of 16 residues.

A note on this clone: The identical CDR3 is also encoded by other nucleotide sequences in the sample. The genes are TRBV7-2 and TRBJ1-1; D not certain. The CDR3 is 14 residues long. The germline V gene encodes CDR1 SGHTA and CDR2 FQGNSA. Trimming removed 1 base at V and 5 bases at J, with 11 bases between. CDR3 loop: CASSLGRGNTEAFF. As DNA, the CDR3 is TGTGCCAGCAGCTTAGGACGAGGAAATACTGAAGCTTTCTTT.

The gene calls are TRBV5-1 and TRBJ1-2, with D possibly matching TRBD1 (5 bases). Deletions cut 6 bases from V and 6 bases from J, with 12 bases between. This CDR3 spans 12 amino acids. CDR1 is SGHRS and CDR2 is YFSETQ in the germline V gene. The CDR3 nucleotides are TGCGCCAGCAAGAAGGGGTCGGATGGCTACACCTTC. It codes for CASKKGSDGYTF.

This rearrangement joins TRBV9 to TRBJ2-2; D gene uncertain. This CDR3 contains 14 residues. The germline V gene has CDR1 SGDLS and CDR2 YYNGEE. V was trimmed by 0 bases and J by 0 bases, leaving 3 bases between them. CDR3 in amino acids: CASSVEPNTGELFF. CDR3 DNA: TGTGCCAGCAGCGTAGAGCCGAACACCGGGGAGCTGTTTTTT.

The gene calls are TRBV6-5 and TRBJ2-5; D may be TRBD1 (6 bases). The germline V and J ends were trimmed by 0 bases and 5 bases, with 13 bases remaining between them. The CDR3 spans 15 residues. The germline V gene encodes CDR1 MNHEY and CDR2 SVGAGI. CDR3 nucleotide sequence: TGTGCCAGCAGTTACTCACCAGGGGCATTTGAGACCCAGTACTTC. This encodes CASSYSPGAFETQYF.

The chain carries TRBV19 and TRBJ2-3, with a weak D call TRBD1 (6 bases). The CDR3 contains 13 residues. Per the germline V gene, CDR1 is LNHDA and CDR2 is SQIVND (reference sequence). Trimming took off 1 base at V and 11 bases at J, with 13 bases between the two ends. For the CDR3, the DNA is TGTGCCAGTAGTATAGGGACAGCCATAGGGCAGTATTTT. As protein: CASSIGTAIGQYF.

The gene calls are TRBV5-6 and TRBJ2-7; the match to TRBD2 covers 9 bases. Germline lookup yields CDR1 SGHDT and CDR2 YYEEEE. The junction had 15 bases not matched to a gene; V was cut back by 1 base and J by 7 bases. The CDR3 is 17 amino acids. The CDR3 here is CASSLSGYAGGFWEQYF. The CDR3 DNA reads TGTGCCAGCAGCTTGTCGGGGTATGCGGGAGGGTTTTGGGAGCAGTACTTC. The full variable domain, in which reference TRBV5-6 and TRBJ2-7 provide the parts outside the CDR3, is DAGVTQSPTHLIKTRGQQVTLRCSPKSGHDTVSWYQQALGQGPQFIFQYYEEEERQRGNFPDRFSGHQFPNYSSELNVNALLLGDSALYLCASSLSGYAGGFWEQYFGPGTRLTVT.

The V and J genes are TRBV10-3 and TRBJ1-4, with D possibly TRBD1 on 6 matching bases. This CDR3 has 13 amino acids. V was pared by 10 bases and J by 8 bases, with 17 bases between. Looked up from germline, CDR1 is ENHRY and CDR2 is SYGVKD. The CDR3 here is CATKRQEGEKLFF. CDR3 sequence (DNA): TGTGCCACCAAACGACAGGAGGGGGAAAAACTGTTTTTT.

The chain has TRBV27 and TRBJ2-3; 11 nucleotides match TRBD2. The CDR3 length is 17 residues. Looked up from germline, CDR1 is MNHEY and CDR2 is SMNVEV (reference sequence). V shed 6 bases, J shed 0 bases, and the junction held 8 bases outside the gene matches. The CDR3 coding sequence is TGTGCCAGCAGCCCCCGACTAGCGGGACTTAGCACAGATACGCAGTATTTT. It is translated as CASSPRLAGLSTDTQYF.

This sequence joins TRBV28 and TRBJ1-1; weak D call: TRBD1 (5 bases). In germline, CDR1 is MDHEN, CDR2 SYDVKM. This CDR3 region has 12 residues. V lost 4 bases to trimming and J lost 7 bases, with 10 bases between them. The CDR3 sequence is CASSSSGHEAFF. CDR3 in DNA: TGTGCCAGCAGTTCTTCAGGACATGAAGCTTTCTTT.

The chain uses TRBV6-6 and TRBJ2-1; 12 bases match TRBD2. The J segment lost 5 bases and the V segment lost 6 bases, leaving 5 bases of the junction unmatched. This CDR3 comprises 15 residues. Germline CDR1 is MNHNY and CDR2 is SVGAGI (reference sequence). CDR3 nucleotides: TGTGCCAGCAGCCTTTGGACTAGCGGGAACAATGAGCAGTTCTTC. Protein product: CASSLWTSGNNEQFF.

The chain couples TRBV6-1 to TRBJ2-6; D gene ambiguous. The length of the CDR3 is 18 residues. With 4 bases removed from V and 0 bases from J, the gap between germline ends came to 16 bases. The germline gives CDR1 MNHNS, CDR2 SASEGT. CDR3 sequence (DNA): TGTGCCAGCAGTGCCAACAACCCGTCGTACTCTGGGGCCAACGTCCTGACTTTC. Its translation: CASSANNPSYSGANVLTF.

J is TRBJ2-7 and V is TRBV6-5, with D possibly being TRBD2 (6 bases). V gave up 1 base and J gave up 4 bases, with 17 bases separating them. The germline gives CDR1 MNHEY, CDR2 SVGAGI. The CDR3 length is 16 residues. The CDR3 sequence: CASSYLTSGNIYEQYF. For the CDR3, the DNA is TGTGCCAGCAGTTACTTGACTAGTGGGAATATTTACGAGCAGTACTTC.

The chain recombines TRBV5-8 with TRBJ1-5; unclear D gene. Per the germline V gene, CDR1 is SGHTS and CDR2 is YDEGEE. Trimming took 4 bases from V and 0 from J, leaving 11 bases between them. This CDR3 contains 15 residues. The CDR3 sequence is CASSRPEYSNQPQHF. CDR3 in DNA: TGTGCCAGCAGCCGGCCAGAATATAGCAATCAGCCCCAGCATTTT.

The rearrangement uses TRBV15 and TRBJ2-1, with TRBD2 matching 10 bases. The V gene end was trimmed by 1 base and the J gene end by 8 bases; junction bases not matched to a gene: 2. From germline, CDR1 is LNHNV and CDR2 YYDKDF (reference sequence). The CDR3 contains 14 residues. The DNA for the CDR3 is TGTGCCACCAGCAGAGGTACTAGCGGGGATGAGCAGTTCTTC. It specifies CATSRGTSGDEQFF.

The chain links TRBV7-9 to TRBJ2-3, with D unclear. This CDR3 spans 16 amino acids. V was cut by 5 bases and J by 3 bases, with 18 bases left in between. Germline V CDR1 and CDR2: SEHNR, FQNEAQ (reference sequence). CDR3 bases: TGTGCCAGCAGCATGGACGCGGTAAAGGGTACAGATACGCAGTATTTT. As protein: CASSMDAVKGTDTQYF. Supplemented by reference TRBV7-9 and TRBJ2-3, the full variable domain reads DTGVSQNPRHKITKRGQNVTFRCDPISEHNRLYWYRQTLGQGPEFLTYFQNEAQLEKSRLLSDRFSAERPKGSFSTLEIQRTEQGDSAMYLCASSMDAVKGTDTQYFGPGTRLTVL.

Of note for this clone: Different DNA sequences within this sample yield the same CDR3. The chain recombines TRBV9 with TRBJ1-1; tentative D call: TRBD1 (6 bases). V was clipped by 2 bases and J by 1 base, with 9 bases between them. The CDR3 covers 14 residues. Germline values: CDR1 SGDLS, CDR2 YYNGEE. This CDR3 reads CASSVTGSNTEAFF. DNA for the CDR3: TGTGCCAGCAGCGTCACAGGGTCGAACACTGAAGCTTTCTTT.

V is TRBV19 and J is TRBJ2-7; D is ambiguous. This CDR3 spans 13 amino acids. Germline V gene lookup returns CDR1 LNHDA and CDR2 SQIVND (reference sequence). Trimming removed 3 bases at V and 6 bases at J, with 12 bases between. This chain's CDR3 is CASSIRHRVEQYF. CDR3 nucleotide sequence: TGTGCCAGTAGTATCAGACACCGCGTCGAGCAGTACTTC.

Comments on this clone: Distinct nucleotide sequences in the sample also encode this CDR3. This chain uses TRBV5-1 with TRBJ2-7, with 8 nucleotides matching TRBD2. The CDR3 sequence is 15 residues long. Germline loops: CDR1 SGHRS, CDR2 YFSETQ. The V segment lost 2 bases and the J segment 0 bases; nucleotides outside the gene matches: 4. CDR3 in amino acids: CASSLLAASSYEQYF. CDR3 sequence (DNA): TGCGCCAGCAGCTTACTAGCGGCCTCCTCCTACGAGCAGTACTTC.

This chain connects TRBV7-9 to TRBJ1-3; 8 bases map to TRBD1. The CDR3 sequence is 15 residues long. Trimming cost V 3 bases and J 3 bases; bases outside gene matches: 4. CDR1 is SEHNR, CDR2 FQNEAQ, per germline (reference sequence). In DNA, the CDR3 is TGTGCCAGCAGCTTCACAGGGGGAAATGGAAACACCATATATTTT. Translating it yields CASSFTGGNGNTIYF.

The chain uses TRBV7-3 and TRBJ2-7, with unresolved D. The CDR3 is 13 amino acids. Trimming cost V 5 bases and J 2 bases, with 10 bases left between them. CDR1 and CDR2 from the germline V gene are SGHTA and FQGTGA. The CDR3 bases are TGTGCCAGCAGCCCTGCCCGGACCTACGAGCAGTACTTC. Its protein is CASSPARTYEQYF.

The chain employs TRBV28 and TRBJ1-5; no firm D call. V shed 6 bases and J shed 3 bases, with 12 bases lying between them. Germline lookup yields CDR1 MDHEN and CDR2 SYDVKM. The CDR3 extends over 14 amino acids. The CDR3 sequence is CASRERPFNQPQHF. CDR3 bases: TGTGCCAGCAGGGAACGCCCGTTCAATCAGCCCCAGCATTTT.

This clone appeared once. V is TRBV10-3 and J is TRBJ1-4, with 11 nucleotides matching TRBD1. Losses at the gene ends were 10 bases for V and 7 bases for J; bases not matched to a gene: 5. The CDR3 consists of 13 residues. Germline V gene data show CDR1 as ENHRY and CDR2 as SYGVKD. The CDR3 reads CATGQGVVEKLFF. The CDR3 DNA reads TGTGCCACGGGACAGGGGGTGGTTGAAAAACTGTTTTTT.

The chain uses TRBV11-2 and TRBJ2-7, with D possibly matching TRBD1 (6 bases). Per germline, CDR1 SGHAT and CDR2 FQNNGV. Trimming pared 1 base from V and 0 bases from J, leaving 13 bases between. This CDR3 comprises 16 residues. The CDR3, as DNA: TGTGCCAGCAGCTTAGTCGGCAGGGGATACTCCTACGAGCAGTACTTC. Translating it yields CASSLVGRGYSYEQYF.

The chain has TRBV6-1 and TRBJ1-2, with TRBD1 as a possible D gene (5 bases). The V and J ends lost 0 bases and 5 bases respectively, with 10 bases between them. Germline V CDR1 and CDR2: MNHNS, SASEGT. The CDR3 loop spans 14 amino acids. The CDR3 DNA follows: TGTGCCAGCAGTGAAGCCCCAGGGATGTATGGCTACACCTTC. This sequence encodes CASSEAPGMYGYTF.